One and the same sample provided the 11 T cell receptor beta chains below, sequenced in a study of T cell changes during pregnancy in multiple sclerosis. Data came from immunoSEQ multiplex PCR; TCRdb stores just in-frame clones and leaves some out. The sample consists of 35,000 to 40,000 clones, about 95% of them appearing once. This specimen consisted of CD4+ T cells from peripheral blood mononuclear cells, obtained in the second trimester of pregnancy. The source is a female donor with multiple sclerosis, enrolled in a pregnancy study.

The rearrangement joins TRBV11-3 to TRBJ2-2; a weak D match, TRBD2 (5 bases). CDR1 and CDR2 (germline): SGHNT, YENEEA. This CDR3 comprises 14 residues. V was shortened by 3 bases and J by 3 bases, with 8 bases between the two germline ends. CDR3 bases: TGTGCCAGCAGCTTGGCGAGGGACACCGGGGAGCTGTTTTTT. Amino acid sequence: CASSLARDTGELFF.

The rearrangement links TRBV19 to TRBJ2-2; TRBD1 agrees at 9 bases. The CDR3 runs to 17 residues. V gave up 6 bases and J gave up 5 bases; unmatched junction bases: 13. Looked up from germline, CDR1 is LNHDA and CDR2 is SQIVND (reference sequence). CDR3 nucleotides: TGTGCCAGTAGCTTACGTGACAGGGGGTCGGGTACCGGGGAGCTGTTTTTT. This gives the protein CASSLRDRGSGTGELFF.

The chain carries TRBV6-4 and TRBJ2-3; 7 bases match TRBD2. The CDR3 length is 15 residues. Trimming at V came to 5 bases and at J to 4 bases, leaving 9 bases not matched to a gene. In germline, CDR1 is MRHNA, CDR2 SNTAGT. CDR3 loop: CASSRLARGADTQYF. In DNA form, the CDR3 reads TGTGCCAGCAGTCGACTAGCCCGCGGGGCAGATACGCAGTATTTT.

The gene calls are TRBV4-1 and TRBJ2-7; the match to TRBD1 covers 7 bases. Germline loops: CDR1 MGHRA, CDR2 YSYEKL. CDR3 size: 16 residues. Germline trimming cut 1 base from V and 1 base from J; bases unmatched to any gene: 7. The CDR3 here is CASSQAATGRSYEQYF. The CDR3 bases are TGCGCCAGCAGCCAAGCGGCGACAGGGCGATCCTACGAGCAGTACTTC.

The chain carries TRBV7-2 and TRBJ2-7; TRBD1 aligns across 8 bases. V lost 4 bases and J lost 5; bases outside the gene matches: 7. The length of the CDR3 is 14 residues. Germline V CDR1 and CDR2: SGHTA, FQGNSA. The chain's CDR3 is CASSSLDRAHEQYF. The CDR3 coding sequence is TGTGCCAGCAGCTCCTTGGACAGGGCCCACGAGCAGTACTTC. Full variable domain (missing parts from reference TRBV7-2 and TRBJ2-7): GAGVSQSPSNKVTEKGKDVELRCDPISGHTALYWYRQSLGQGLEFLIYFQGNSAPDKSGLPSDRFSAERTGGSVSTLTIQRTQQEDSAVYLCASSSLDRAHEQYFGPGTRLTVT.

The chain is built from TRBV19 and TRBJ2-1, with D perhaps TRBD1 (6 bases). V gave up 6 bases and J gave up 12 bases, with 18 bases separating them. The CDR3 is made up of 13 amino acids. Germline loops: CDR1 LNHDA, CDR2 SQIVND (reference sequence). For the CDR3, the DNA is TGTGCCAGTAGCCCGGACAGTTATCTGGGGCAGTTCTTC. As protein: CASSPDSYLGQFF.

The chain links TRBV18 to TRBJ2-3; 8 bases are shared with TRBD1. The length of the CDR3 is 15 residues. V trimming: 3 bases; J trimming: 7 bases; junction bases outside the gene matches: 9. Germline values: CDR1 KGHSH, CDR2 LQKENI. CDR3 residues: CASSPSHTGGHTQYF. The CDR3 bases are TGTGCCAGCTCACCCTCCCATACAGGGGGGCATACGCAGTATTTT.

This clone occurred once. The chain is built from TRBV7-9 and TRBJ2-3; D is possibly TRBD1 (6 bases). Germline V CDR1 and CDR2: SEHNR, FQNEAQ (reference sequence). Between the trimmed V and J ends, which lost 1 base and 2 bases, there was a span of 10 bases. The CDR3 has 15 amino acids. For the CDR3, the DNA is TGTGCCAGCAGCTTAGAGGGGGACGCCACAGATACGCAGTATTTT. This translates into CASSLEGDATDTQYF.

This sequence joins TRBV18 and TRBJ1-2, with D hard to call. Trimming shortened V by 2 bases and J by 3 bases, and 4 bases separated the two germline ends. The CDR3 runs to 12 residues. Germline V gene sequence: CDR1 KGHSH, CDR2 LQKENI. The CDR3 reads CASSPVDYGYTF. The CDR3, as DNA: TGTGCCAGCTCACCAGTAGACTATGGCTACACCTTC.

This sequence joins TRBV5-4 and TRBJ1-6; 7 nucleotides align to TRBD1. V dropped 3 bases and J dropped 10; count of bases not matched to a gene: 10. Germline assignment: CDR1 SGHNT and CDR2 YYREEE (reference sequence). CDR3 size: 15 residues. CDR3 amino acids: CASSWDSSPGSPLHF. The DNA for the CDR3 is TGTGCCAGCAGCTGGGACAGCTCCCCCGGGTCACCCCTCCACTTT.

This chain links TRBV7-9 with TRBJ1-4; TRBD1 agrees at 8 bases. The CDR3 has 15 amino acids. CDR1 and CDR2 from the germline V gene are SEHNR and FQNEAQ (reference sequence). The trim removed 4 bases at V and 5 bases at J, leaving 6 bases unmatched. The CDR3 reads CASSSTGGLNEKLFF. In DNA form, the CDR3 reads TGTGCCAGCAGCTCAACAGGGGGACTGAATGAAAAACTGTTTTTT.